This paragraph reports one T cell receptor (beta chain). What it recognizes is unknown. The data derive from a study of T cell responses to AZD1222 COVID-19 vaccine. General observations from the study: Nearly half of spike-specific TCRs reportedly target variant regions that are unmutated in the B.1.351 and B.1.1.7 variants. The number of AZD1222 recipients seropositive at baseline was only five or six.

Sequencing was performed with immunoSEQ multiplex PCR; in TCRdb, only in-frame clones are kept and a portion is missing. The sample holds about 90,000 clones, approximately 86% seen once. Trimming removed 5 bases from V and 5 bases from J, with 24 bases in between. The CDR3 spans 18 residues. CDR1 is SGHVS, CDR2 FQNEAQ, per germline. Sample: peripheral blood, taken on day 0 of AZD1222 vaccination. The clonotype was recovered from an adult in good health. The gene calls are TRBV7-8 and TRBJ2-2; D could derive from TRBD1 or TRBD2 (6 bases each). This CDR3 is CASSPHRVTSLRTGELFF. For the CDR3, the DNA is TGTGCCAGCAGCCCCCACAGGGTAACTAGCCTTCGGACCGGGGAGCTGTTTTTT. The whole variable domain, remainder taken from reference TRBV7-8 and TRBJ2-2, is GAGVSQSPRYKVAKRGQDVALRCDPISGHVSLFWYQQALGQGPEFLTYFQNEAQLDKSGLPSDRFFAERPEGSVSTLKIQRTQQEDSAVYLCASSPHRVTSLRTGELFFGEGSRLTVL.